This T cell receptor beta chain was sequenced in a study of T cells after yellow fever vaccination. TCRdb re-called the 5' RACE reads through MiXCR, storing one row per CDR3 protein. This table has a few hundred thousand distinct CDR3 sequences, 4.1% appearing once. Overall study findings and caveats: In post-booster samples, most primary-vaccination clones reappeared (approximately 97% CD4, nearly 90% CD8). Weaker overall was a secondary response that nonetheless peaked faster, on day 5 versus 15.

This CDR3 has 14 residues. Germline CDR1 SEHNR, CDR2 FQNEAQ (reference sequence). V was pared by 2 bases and J by 5 bases, with 5 bases of the junction left unmatched. Worth noting for this clonotype: Its antigen is currently unknown.

This TCR came from a man aged 18 to 30 who received the YFV17D yellow fever vaccine. This chain uses TRBV7-9 with TRBJ2-7; 8 nucleotides match TRBD2. This specimen consisted of PBMCs, obtained 5 days after the yellow fever booster vaccination. The CDR3 nucleotides read TGTGCCAGCAGCTTACCGGGGGGGCCCCACGAGCAGTACTTC. Its translation: CASSLPGGPHEQYF.